A selection of T cell receptor beta chains follows, all from one sample in a study of blood T cell repertoires in COVID-19. The method was immunoSEQ multiplex PCR; TCRdb's version includes in-frame clones alone and lacks a portion of them. This table holds some 240,000 clones, over 70% found once. Material for sequencing was PBMCs or T cells enriched from blood (not recorded which). Receptors were obtained from a woman aged 40-49 years who had been exposed to COVID-19. Both conserved end residues are part of each CDR3. A D gene is named only where the DNA matches it firmly. Rows give clone size only sometimes, using once, few, many, or a class for an expanded clone.

D gene: TRBD2; clone size: .; J gene: TRBJ2-3; CDR3 length: 17; V gene: TRBV28; CDR3 DNA: TGTGCCAGCAGGAGCGGGGGGGCCGGGTCTGGCCCAGATACGCAGTATTTT; CDR3 protein: CASRSGGAGSGPDTQYF
D gene: TRBD1; clone size: many; J gene: TRBJ1-1; CDR3 length: 14; V gene: TRBV2; CDR3 DNA: TGTGCCAGCAGTGGCAGGACAGGAGACGTTGAAGCTTTCTTT; CDR3 protein: CASSGRTGDVEAFF
D gene: .; clone size: .; J gene: TRBJ1-1; CDR3 length: 12; V gene: TRBV29-1; CDR3 DNA: TGCAGCGTTGAACAGGTGAACACTGAAGCTTTCTTT; CDR3 protein: CSVEQVNTEAFF
D gene: TRBD1; clone size: .; J gene: TRBJ1-5; CDR3 length: 14; V gene: TRBV19; CDR3 DNA: TGTGCCAGTAGTGCGGGACAGGGAGGACAGCCCCAGCATTTT; CDR3 protein: CASSAGQGGQPQHF
D gene: TRBD1; clone size: few; J gene: TRBJ1-1; CDR3 length: 11; V gene: TRBV30; CDR3 DNA: TGTGCCCTCGGACAGGAGGGTGAAGCTTTCTTT; CDR3 protein: CALGQEGEAFF
D gene: .; clone size: .; J gene: TRBJ2-2; CDR3 length: 13; V gene: TRBV12-3/TRBV12-4; CDR3 DNA: TGTGCCAGCAGTTTAACGGGTTCCGGGGAGCTGTTTTTT; CDR3 protein: CASSLTGSGELFF
D gene: .; clone size: .; J gene: TRBJ2-2; CDR3 length: 14; V gene: TRBV18; CDR3 DNA: TGTGCCAGCTCACCGGAGGCGAACACCGGGGAGCTGTTTTTT; CDR3 protein: CASSPEANTGELFF
D gene: .; clone size: .; J gene: TRBJ1-1; CDR3 length: 15; V gene: TRBV3-1/TRBV3-2; CDR3 DNA: TGTGCCAGCAGCCAACGGCGACAGATGAACACTGAAGCTTTCTTT; CDR3 protein: CASSQRRQMNTEAFF
D gene: .; clone size: once; J gene: TRBJ2-3; CDR3 length: 16; V gene: TRBV3-1/TRBV3-2; CDR3 DNA: TGTGCCAGCAGCCAAGTTCGGGAGCCCCGCCGGGGTACGCAGTATTTT; CDR3 protein: CASSQVREPRRGTQYF
D gene: TRBD2; clone size: .; J gene: TRBJ2-1; CDR3 length: 16; V gene: TRBV5-1; CDR3 DNA: TGTGCCAGCAGCGGGGGGTTTTCGCGAGGGAACAATGAGCAGTTCTTC; CDR3 protein: CASSGGFSRGNNEQFF
D gene: .; clone size: .; J gene: TRBJ2-3; CDR3 length: 13; V gene: TRBV7-3; CDR3 DNA: TGTGCCAGCAGCCTACTACGGGCAGATACGCAGTATTTT; CDR3 protein: CASSLLRADTQYF
D gene: .; clone size: .; J gene: TRBJ2-3; CDR3 length: 16; V gene: TRBV6-2/TRBV6-3; CDR3 DNA: TGTGCCAGCAGTATCGCGCTACTCGATAGCACAGATACGCAGTATTTT; CDR3 protein: CASSIALLDSTDTQYF
D gene: .; clone size: .; J gene: TRBJ2-3; CDR3 length: 11; V gene: TRBV30; CDR3 DNA: TGTGCCTGGAACAGGGCCGGTACGCAGTATTTT; CDR3 protein: CAWNRAGTQYF
D gene: .; clone size: .; J gene: TRBJ1-1; CDR3 length: 14; V gene: TRBV7-2; CDR3 DNA: TGTGCCAGCAGCTTAGCAGGGACAACCACTGAAGCTTTCTTT; CDR3 protein: CASSLAGTTTEAFF
D gene: .; clone size: .; J gene: TRBJ1-1; CDR3 length: 8; V gene: TRBV20-1; CDR3 DNA: TGCAGTCCTTATGAAGCTTTCTTT; CDR3 protein: CSPYEAFF
D gene: TRBD1; clone size: few; J gene: TRBJ2-2; CDR3 length: 16; V gene: TRBV3-1/TRBV3-2; CDR3 DNA: TGTGCCAGCAGCCAAGAACGGGACAGGGGTCCCGGGGAGCTGTTTTTT; CDR3 protein: CASSQERDRGPGELFF
D gene: TRBD1; clone size: .; J gene: TRBJ1-5; CDR3 length: 13; V gene: TRBV6-5; CDR3 DNA: TGTGCCAGCTCTCAGGGGGCGCGGAAGCCCCAGCATTTT; CDR3 protein: CASSQGARKPQHF
D gene: .; clone size: .; J gene: TRBJ1-1; CDR3 length: 15; V gene: TRBV28; CDR3 DNA: TGTGCCAGCAGTTTGTCAGGCGGGGGGAACACTGAAGCTTTCTTT; CDR3 protein: CASSLSGGGNTEAFF
D gene: .; clone size: .; J gene: TRBJ1-2; CDR3 length: 14; V gene: TRBV19; CDR3 DNA: TGTGCCAGTACCCCCCGGGGGTCGACCTATGGCTACACCTTC; CDR3 protein: CASTPRGSTYGYTF
D gene: .; clone size: .; J gene: TRBJ2-6; CDR3 length: 15; V gene: TRBV14; CDR3 DNA: TGTGCCAGCAGCCGGAGGGGTTCTGGGGCCAACGTCCTGACTTTC; CDR3 protein: CASSRRGSGANVLTF
D gene: .; clone size: .; J gene: TRBJ2-3; CDR3 length: 14; V gene: TRBV7-2; CDR3 DNA: TGTGCCAGCAGCTACAGGGATTACACAGATACGCAGTATTTT; CDR3 protein: CASSYRDYTDTQYF
D gene: .; clone size: once; J gene: TRBJ2-1; CDR3 length: 14; V gene: TRBV19; CDR3 DNA: TGTGCCAGTAGTATAGATCTCGTAGCAAATGAGCAGTTCTTC; CDR3 protein: CASSIDLVANEQFF
D gene: TRBD1; clone size: .; J gene: TRBJ2-5; CDR3 length: 15; V gene: TRBV6-2/TRBV6-3; CDR3 DNA: TGTGCCAGCAGTTACGCCCGGACAGGGGGCGCGACCCAGTACTTC; CDR3 protein: CASSYARTGGATQYF